The 6 T cell receptor beta chains given below trace back to one sample, sequenced in a study of blood T cell repertoires in COVID-19. Generated by immunoSEQ multiplex PCR, the TCRdb table keeps only in-frame clones and is missing some. Here the sample spans over 200,000 clones, approximately 86% being singletons. Sequenced sample: peripheral blood. The source of these receptors is a woman aged 25 to 39 with COVID-19, enrolled during active disease.

The chain uses TRBV27 and TRBJ2-2; 9 bases map to TRBD1. Germline V gene data show CDR1 as MNHEY and CDR2 as SMNVEV (reference sequence). Trimming at V came to 6 bases and at J to 11 bases, leaving 7 bases not matched to a gene. CDR3 length: 13 amino acids. The CDR3 DNA sequence: TGTGCCAGCAGAGGGGGACAGGGTGTAGAGCTGTTTTTT. Amino acid sequence: CASRGGQGVELFF.

The gene calls are TRBV5-1 and TRBJ1-5, with 8 bases that match TRBD1. CDR3 length: 13 residues. In germline, CDR1 is SGHRS, CDR2 YFSETQ. V shed 3 bases, J shed 7 bases, and the junction held 3 bases outside the gene matches. The CDR3 region is CASSSGGGQPQHF. CDR3 sequence (DNA): TGCGCCAGCAGCTCAGGGGGCGGGCAGCCCCAGCATTTT.

The sample holds one count of this clone. The chain uses TRBV12-3 or TRBV12-4 and TRBJ1-4; D is possibly TRBD1 (6 bases). Trimming stripped 10 bases from V and 4 bases from J, with 13 bases between. CDR3 size: 13 residues. Written as DNA, the CDR3 is TGTGCCACCCAGAAGGACAGTAATGAAAAACTGTTTTTT. As protein: CATQKDSNEKLFF.

This rearrangement joins TRBV14 to TRBJ2-1; 10 nucleotides line up with TRBD2. The trim removed 4 bases at V and 4 bases at J, leaving 4 bases unmatched. The CDR3 sequence is 15 residues long. Germline CDR1 reads SGHDN; CDR2 reads FVKESK. For the CDR3, the DNA is TGTGCCAGCAGCCTGACGGGACTAGCGTACAATGAGCAGTTCTTC. Its translation: CASSLTGLAYNEQFF.

J is TRBJ2-1 and V is TRBV13, with D possibly being TRBD2 (5 bases). This CDR3 comprises 13 residues. Deletions cut 2 bases from V and 6 bases from J, with 8 bases between. The germline CDR1 and CDR2 sequences are PRHDT and FYEKMQ (reference sequence). CDR3 in amino acids: CASSLRGFNEQFF. As DNA, the CDR3 is TGTGCCAGCAGCTTACGAGGGTTCAATGAGCAGTTCTTC.

This clone was seen a handful of times. The V and J genes are TRBV2 and TRBJ2-2; the D is unclear. Germline CDR1 SNHLY, CDR2 FYNNEI. The CDR3 consists of 13 residues. V dropped 0 bases and J dropped 6 bases, with 5 bases sitting between them. The CDR3 region has the DNA TGTGCCAGCAGTGAAGCCCCGGCCGGGGAGCTGTTTTTT. It is translated as CASSEAPAGELFF.